Below are 8 T cell receptor beta chains sequenced from a single sample in a study of a mutant IDH1 vaccine in newly diagnosed glioma (dated by TCRdb to the early 2020s). Library method: the immunoSEQ multiplex PCR assay. The immuneACCESS repertoire file appears here via TCRdb, limited to in-frame rearrangements. These files lack a portion of the clones; in checked studies, under half of the deficit traces to unresolved V genes, and the cause of the others is not known. Recorded for this sample are around 24,000 clones; around 93% of them occurred a single time. The ten largest clonotypes hold approximately 1.3% of the sample. The time point label for this specimen denotes: baseline, week 1 (first vaccination visit). In light of the paper, this sample's treatment or condition label describes: pre-vaccination baseline after standard-of-care therapy. The sequences come from PBMCs, collected from a glioma patient treated with radiotherapy, temozolomide or both. Every receptor here comes from a man in his forties with glioma.

The rearrangement joins TRBV28 to TRBJ1-5, with D maybe TRBD1 (5 bases). The V end was cut by 2 bases, the J end by 2 bases, with 16 bases between. The CDR3 length is 17 residues. Germline CDR1 reads MDHEN; CDR2 reads SYDVKM. This CDR3 reads CASSLRPGRGRNQPQHF. The DNA for the CDR3 is TGTGCCAGCAGTTTACGCCCGGGACGGGGACGCAATCAGCCCCAGCATTTT.

V gene TRBV27 combines with J gene TRBJ2-6; D remains ambiguous. CDR3 length equals 18 residues. V dropped 9 bases and J dropped 0 bases, with 21 bases sitting between them. Germline CDR1 is MNHEY and CDR2 is SMNVEV (reference sequence). The CDR3 region has the DNA TGTGCCAGTGCACGATGGGGTGAACCCCTCTCTGGGGCCAACGTCCTGACTTTC. Amino acids: CASARWGEPLSGANVLTF.

V and J are TRBV18 and TRBJ1-2; D uncertain. The germline V and J ends were trimmed by 2 bases and 8 bases, with 9 bases remaining between them. The CDR3 is 12 amino acids. Looked up from germline, CDR1 is KGHSH and CDR2 is LQKENI. The CDR3 DNA reads as TGTGCCAGCTCACCAGAGGGTGGCGGCTACACCTTC. Translated, it gives CASSPEGGGYTF.

Of note for this clone: Other DNA sequences from this sample encode an identical CDR3 as well. The J gene is TRBJ2-3, the V gene TRBV9, with D uncertain. CDR3 length equals 13 residues. CDR1 is SGDLS and CDR2 is YYNGEE in the germline V gene. Trimming stripped 0 bases from V and 4 bases from J, with 6 bases between. CDR3 residues: CASSVGSPDTQYF. CDR3 sequence (DNA): TGTGCCAGCAGCGTAGGTTCTCCAGATACGCAGTATTTT. Based on the CDR3 plus reference TRBV9 and TRBJ2-3, the full variable domain is DSGVTQTPKHLITATGQRVTLRCSPRSGDLSVYWYQQSLDQGLQFLIQYYNGEERAKGNILERFSAQQFPDLHSELNLSSLELGDSALYFCASSVGSPDTQYFGPGTRLTVL.

This sequence joins TRBV7-2 and TRBJ1-2; the D gene is possibly TRBD1 (5 bases). V shed 7 bases and J shed 5 bases, with 14 bases lying between them. This CDR3 has 13 residues. Germline V gene sequence: CDR1 SGHTA, CDR2 FQGNSA. The CDR3: CASTTGAGYGYTF. CDR3 nucleotide sequence: TGTGCCAGCACCACCGGGGCAGGGTATGGCTACACCTTC.

Only a few counts were recorded for this clone. The chain links TRBV5-4 to TRBJ2-3; tentatively, D is TRBD2 (7 bases). This CDR3 region has 15 residues. Per the germline V gene, CDR1 is SGHNT and CDR2 is YYREEE (reference sequence). V was trimmed by 2 bases and J by 5 bases, leaving 15 bases between them. The CDR3 sequence is CASSLNRRGGDTQYF. DNA for the CDR3: TGTGCCAGCAGCTTAAACAGGAGGGGGGGAGATACGCAGTATTTT.

The chain carries TRBV7-2 and TRBJ1-6; D remains unclear. Germline assignment: CDR1 SGHTA and CDR2 FQGNSA. V lost 9 bases, J lost 8 bases, and 14 bases lay in between. The CDR3 totals 13 residues. CDR3 sequence reads: CASSDFRDSPLHF. CDR3 sequence (DNA): TGTGCCAGTTCGGATTTTAGGGATTCACCCCTCCACTTT.

This chain connects TRBV7-3 to TRBJ1-6; unclear D gene. The CDR3 is 15 residues long. Germline V gene sequence: CDR1 SGHTA, CDR2 FQGTGA. Trimming removed 3 bases from V and 7 bases from J, with 13 bases in between. The CDR3 coding sequence is TGTGCCAGCAGCTTGTATTGGGGAGCCAATTCACCCCTCCACTTT. The encoded protein is CASSLYWGANSPLHF.